This TCR beta chain was captured by sequencing in a study of T cell repertoires in cytomegalovirus infection. Study-wide context: The public TCR beta signatures pointed to both CMV infection and matching HLA type.

Overall study findings and caveats: Predominance within the ex vivo response was attributable to HLA-C-restricted CMV-specific TCR beta clonotypes. Cumulated frequencies of public TCR beta families served to identify carriers of CMV plus the relevant HLA.

Worth noting for this clonotype: The antigen is not known.

Each CDR3 protein gets one entry after TCRdb re-called the reads with MiXCR. The data hold approximately 500,000 distinct CDR3 sequences, with 16% observed a single time. Sequenced material: CD8+ T cells from PBMCs. The receptor was isolated from a human donor in good health (CMV status not recorded). Some clones in this sample may be carry-over from other donors' samples.

CDR3 bases: TGTGCCAGCAGTTATGGTGACATTCAGTACTTC. Amino acids: CASSYGDIQYF. The chain has TRBV5-4 and TRBJ2-4; D is uncertain. The CDR3 extends over 11 amino acids. V was trimmed by 5 bases and J by 8 bases, leaving 8 bases between them. The germline V gene encodes CDR1 SGHNT and CDR2 YYREEE (reference sequence).